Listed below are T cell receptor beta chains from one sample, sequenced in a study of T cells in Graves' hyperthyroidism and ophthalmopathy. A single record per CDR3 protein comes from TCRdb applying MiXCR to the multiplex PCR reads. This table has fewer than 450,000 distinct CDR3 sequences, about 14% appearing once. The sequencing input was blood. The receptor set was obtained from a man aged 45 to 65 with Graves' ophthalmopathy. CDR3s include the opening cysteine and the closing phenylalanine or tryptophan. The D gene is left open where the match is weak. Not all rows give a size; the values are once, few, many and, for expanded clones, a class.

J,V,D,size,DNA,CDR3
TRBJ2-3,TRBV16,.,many,TGTGCCAGCACACCCCTCCGGCTCACAGATACGCAGTATTTT,CASTPLRLTDTQYF
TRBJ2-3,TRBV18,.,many,TGTGCCAGCAGTCGGTCAGATACGCAGTATTTT,CASSRSDTQYF
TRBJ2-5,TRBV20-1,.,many,TGCAGTGCCAGCTGGTCCCTCGCGGGGGAGACCCAGTACTTC,CSASWSLAGETQYF
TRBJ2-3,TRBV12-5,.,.,TGTGCTAGTGGTTTGGTCACAGATACGCAGTATTTT,CASGLVTDTQYF
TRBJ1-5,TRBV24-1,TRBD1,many,TGTGCCACCAGTGATTCACGGGACAGAGGGAATCAGCCCCAGCATTTT,CATSDSRDRGNQPQHF
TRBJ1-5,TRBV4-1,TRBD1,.,TGCGCCAGCAGCCAAGATGACCAGGGGGGCCTCCAGCCCCAGCATTTT,CASSQDDQGGLQPQHF
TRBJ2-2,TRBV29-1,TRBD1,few,TGCAGCGTTGATTTATGGGACAGGGAAGGTTTGAACACCGGGGAGCTGTTTTTT,CSVDLWDREGLNTGELFF
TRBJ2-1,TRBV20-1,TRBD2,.,TGCAGTGCTAGAGGACCGACGGGACTAGCGGGAGGGGTTCGCAATGAGCAGTTCTTC,CSARGPTGLAGGVRNEQFF
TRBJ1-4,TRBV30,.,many,TGTGCCTGGACAGTCAGTGAAAAACTGTTTTTT,CAWTVSEKLFF
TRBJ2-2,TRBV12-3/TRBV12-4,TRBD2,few,TGTGCCAGCAGATTAGCGGGAGTGGCCACCGGGGAGCTGTTTTTT,CASRLAGVATGELFF